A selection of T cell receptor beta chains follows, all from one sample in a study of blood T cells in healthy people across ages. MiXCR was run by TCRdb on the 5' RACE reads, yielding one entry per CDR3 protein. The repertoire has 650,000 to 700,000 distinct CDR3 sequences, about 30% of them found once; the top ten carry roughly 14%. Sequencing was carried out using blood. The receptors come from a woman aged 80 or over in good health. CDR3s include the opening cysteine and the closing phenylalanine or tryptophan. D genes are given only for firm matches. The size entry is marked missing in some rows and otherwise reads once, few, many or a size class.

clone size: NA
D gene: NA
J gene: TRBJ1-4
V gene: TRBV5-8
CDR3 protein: CASSLGARGAEKLFF
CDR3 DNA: TGTGCCAGCAGCTTGGGGGCAAGGGGAGCCGAAAAACTGTTTTTT

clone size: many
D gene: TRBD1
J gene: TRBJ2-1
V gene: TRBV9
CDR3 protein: CASSVTTGVSEQFF
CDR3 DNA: TGTGCCAGCAGCGTGACAACAGGGGTGTCTGAGCAGTTCTTC

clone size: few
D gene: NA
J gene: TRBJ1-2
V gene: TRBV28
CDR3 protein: CASSYSQGFGGYTF
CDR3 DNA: TGTGCCAGCAGTTATTCTCAGGGCTTCGGTGGCTACACCTTC

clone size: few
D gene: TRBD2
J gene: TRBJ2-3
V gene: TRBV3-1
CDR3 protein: CATHLAGHTDTQYF
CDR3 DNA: TGTGCCACCCATTTAGCGGGTCACACAGATACGCAGTATTTT

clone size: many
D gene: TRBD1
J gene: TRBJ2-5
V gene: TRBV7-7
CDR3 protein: CASSLGTGGQETQYF
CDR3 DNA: TGTGCCAGCAGCCTAGGGACAGGGGGCCAAGAGACCCAGTACTTC

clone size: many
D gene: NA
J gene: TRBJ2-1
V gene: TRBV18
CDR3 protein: CASSLDSGDEQFF
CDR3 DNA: TGTGCCAGCTCATTAGACAGTGGGGATGAGCAGTTCTTC

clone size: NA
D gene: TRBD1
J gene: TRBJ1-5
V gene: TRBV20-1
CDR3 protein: CSATELGRTGGLQPQHF
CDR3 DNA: TGCAGTGCCACAGAACTCGGAAGGACAGGGGGCTTACAGCCCCAGCATTTT

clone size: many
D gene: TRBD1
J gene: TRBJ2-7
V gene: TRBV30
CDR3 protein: CAWGDRGGQASYEQYF
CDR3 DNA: TGTGCCTGGGGTGACAGAGGCGGACAGGCTTCCTACGAGCAGTACTTC

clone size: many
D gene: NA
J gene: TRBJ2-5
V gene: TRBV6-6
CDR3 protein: CATRTGGGETQYF
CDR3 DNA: TGTGCCACCCGGACAGGAGGGGGAGAGACCCAGTACTTC

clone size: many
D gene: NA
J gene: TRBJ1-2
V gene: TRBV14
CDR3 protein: CASSQVSANGYTF
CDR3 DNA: TGTGCCAGCAGCCAAGTCAGCGCCAATGGCTACACCTTC

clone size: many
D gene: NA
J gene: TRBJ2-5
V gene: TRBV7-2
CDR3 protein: CASSSSRETQYF
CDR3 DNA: TGTGCCAGCAGTTCCTCCCGGGAGACCCAGTACTTC

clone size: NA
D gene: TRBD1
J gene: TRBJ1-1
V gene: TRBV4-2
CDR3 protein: CASSQDLGTGKRTEAFF
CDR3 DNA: TGTGCCAGCAGCCAAGATTTGGGGACAGGGAAAAGGACTGAAGCTTTCTTT

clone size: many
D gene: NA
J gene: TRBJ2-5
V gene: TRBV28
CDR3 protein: CASSLPRQETQYF
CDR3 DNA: TGTGCCAGCAGTTTACCCAGGCAAGAGACCCAGTACTTC

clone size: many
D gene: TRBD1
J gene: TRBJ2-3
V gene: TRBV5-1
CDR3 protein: CASSFTGADTQYF
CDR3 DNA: TGCGCCAGCAGCTTCACAGGGGCAGATACGCAGTATTTT

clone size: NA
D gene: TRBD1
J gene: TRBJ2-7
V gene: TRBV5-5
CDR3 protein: CASSTGTGSHNEQYF
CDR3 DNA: TGTGCCAGCAGCACCGGGACAGGGTCCCACAATGAGCAGTACTTC

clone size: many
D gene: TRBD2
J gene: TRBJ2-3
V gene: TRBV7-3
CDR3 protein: CASSSPGLADDTDTQYF
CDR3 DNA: TGTGCCAGCAGCAGCCCCGGACTAGCGGACGACACAGATACGCAGTATTTT

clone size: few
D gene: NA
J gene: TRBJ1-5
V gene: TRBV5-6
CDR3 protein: CASSQAPDQPQHF
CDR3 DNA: TGTGCCAGCAGCCAGGCACCAGATCAGCCCCAGCATTTT

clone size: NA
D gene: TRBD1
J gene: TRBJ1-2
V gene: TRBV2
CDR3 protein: CASSAPGQGAGGYTF
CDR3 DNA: TGTGCCAGCAGTGCCCCCGGACAGGGGGCAGGTGGCTACACCTTC

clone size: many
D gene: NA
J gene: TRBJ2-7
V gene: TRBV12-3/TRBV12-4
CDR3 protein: CASSLAAGLSEQYF
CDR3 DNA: TGTGCCAGCAGTTTAGCTGCAGGGCTATCCGAGCAGTACTTC

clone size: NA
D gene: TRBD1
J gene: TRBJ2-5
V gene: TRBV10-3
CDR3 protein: CAIGGTGAETQYF
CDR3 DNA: TGTGCCATCGGCGGGACAGGGGCCGAGACCCAGTACTTC

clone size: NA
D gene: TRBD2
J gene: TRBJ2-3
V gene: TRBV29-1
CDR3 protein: CSVGGLSGGLVDTQYF
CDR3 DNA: TGCAGCGTTGGCGGCTTATCGGGAGGGCTAGTGGATACGCAGTATTTT

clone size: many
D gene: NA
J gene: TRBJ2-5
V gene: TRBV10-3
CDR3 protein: CAIRPGSSQETQYF
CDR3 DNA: TGTGCCATCAGGCCAGGGTCGTCCCAAGAGACCCAGTACTTC

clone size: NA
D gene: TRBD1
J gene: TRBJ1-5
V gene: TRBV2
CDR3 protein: CASSMGQGFQPQHF
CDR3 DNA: TGTGCCAGCAGCATGGGACAGGGTTTTCAGCCCCAGCATTTT

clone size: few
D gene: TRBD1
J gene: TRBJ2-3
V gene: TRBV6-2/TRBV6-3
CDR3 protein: CASSYGQGRADTQYF
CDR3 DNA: TGTGCCAGCAGTTACGGACAGGGTAGGGCAGATACGCAGTATTTT

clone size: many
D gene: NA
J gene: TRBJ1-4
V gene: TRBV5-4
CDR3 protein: CASSPTGGSSEKLFF
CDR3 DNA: TGTGCCAGCAGCCCCACGGGTGGGAGCAGTGAAAAACTGTTTTTT

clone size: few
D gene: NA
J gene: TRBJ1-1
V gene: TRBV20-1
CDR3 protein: CSAAYQGNTEAFF
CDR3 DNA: TGCAGTGCTGCCTACCAGGGGAACACTGAAGCTTTCTTT

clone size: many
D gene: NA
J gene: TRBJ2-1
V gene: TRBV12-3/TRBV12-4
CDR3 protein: CASSDRDRDNEQFF
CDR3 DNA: TGTGCCAGCAGTGACCGGGACCGAGACAATGAGCAGTTCTTC

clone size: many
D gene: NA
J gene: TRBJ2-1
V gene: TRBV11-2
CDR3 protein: CASSQGGYEQFF
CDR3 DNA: TGTGCCAGCAGCCAGGGGGGCTACGAGCAGTTCTTC

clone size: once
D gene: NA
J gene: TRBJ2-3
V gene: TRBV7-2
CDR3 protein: CASSSPALLITDTQYF
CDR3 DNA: TGTGCCAGCAGCTCGCCCGCCCTACTGATCACAGATACGCAGTATTTT

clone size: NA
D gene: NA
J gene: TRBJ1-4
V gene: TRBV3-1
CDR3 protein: CASSHTQGGEKLFF
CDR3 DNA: TGTGCCAGCAGCCACACTCAGGGCGGAGAAAAACTGTTTTTT

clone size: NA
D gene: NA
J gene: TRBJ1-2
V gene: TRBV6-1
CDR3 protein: CASSDRLFYTF
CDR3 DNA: TGTGCCAGCAGTGACAGGCTGTTTTACACCTTC

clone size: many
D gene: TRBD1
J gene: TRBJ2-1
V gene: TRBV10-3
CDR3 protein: CAISESKGAGNEQFF
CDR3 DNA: TGTGCCATCAGTGAAAGTAAGGGGGCAGGCAATGAGCAGTTCTTC

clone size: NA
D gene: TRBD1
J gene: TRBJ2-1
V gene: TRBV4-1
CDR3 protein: CASSSTGTAYNEQCF
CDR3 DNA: TGCGCCAGCAGCTCTACCGGGACAGCCTACAATGAGCAGTGCTTC

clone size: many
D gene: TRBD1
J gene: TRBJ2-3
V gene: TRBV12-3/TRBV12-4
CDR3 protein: CASSPPGTGDPDTQYF
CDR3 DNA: TGTGCCAGCAGTCCCCCAGGGACAGGGGACCCAGATACGCAGTATTTT